The 23 T cell receptor beta chains below were found in one sample sequenced in a study of beta chain features in type 1 diabetes. General observations from the study: A moderate, significant TCRB CDR3 shortening appeared in type 1 diabetes across four CD4+ subsets.

What was sequenced were expressed TCRB transcripts, since all of the isolated RNA had been reverse transcribed. Sequencing was performed with immunoSEQ multiplex PCR; in TCRdb, only in-frame clones are kept and a portion is missing. The sample lists around 600,000 clones; around 12% were seen once. For these TCRs, the target antigens are not known. Sequences were obtained from naive CD4+ T cells from blood. All receptors come from a man aged 25 to 40 with type 1 diabetes.

This clone has just a few counts. The chain uses TRBV6-1 and TRBJ2-6; D unresolved. V gave up 2 bases and J gave up 0 bases, with 5 bases separating them. This CDR3 is 15 amino acids long. CDR1 and CDR2 from the germline V gene are MNHNS and SASEGT. DNA for the CDR3: TGTGCCAGCAGTGAACAACCCTCTGGGGCCAACGTCCTGACTTTC. It translates to CASSEQPSGANVLTF.

CDR3 protein: CASSSTGDSNQPQHF. CDR3 coding DNA: TGTGCCAGCAGCTCCACAGGGGATAGCAATCAGCCCCAGCATTTT. The chain employs TRBV6-5 and TRBJ1-5; 7 bases fit TRBD1. This CDR3 has 15 residues. With 6 bases clipped from V and 0 bases from J, the junction kept 5 bases outside the gene matches. Germline CDR1 and CDR2: MNHEY and SVGAGI.

CDR3 in amino acids: CASSRSAVLNEKLFF. The CDR3 nucleotides read TGCGCCAGCAGCCGATCAGCAGTACTTAATGAAAAACTGTTTTTT. V usage is TRBV4-3 and J usage is TRBJ1-4; no clear D. V was shortened by 4 bases and J by 4 bases, with 13 bases between the two germline ends. The CDR3 runs to 15 residues. Germline CDR1 and CDR2: LGHNA and YSLEER.

The chain combines TRBV5-4 with TRBJ1-2; 7 nucleotides line up with TRBD1. CDR1 is SGHNT and CDR2 is YYREEE in the germline V gene (reference sequence). V gave up 0 bases and J gave up 4 bases; unmatched junction bases: 6. The CDR3 is 15 amino acids. CDR3: CASSLVVQGSYGYTF. As DNA, the CDR3 is TGTGCCAGCAGCTTGGTTGTACAGGGGAGCTATGGCTACACCTTC.

This clone appeared a few times. The chain combines TRBV5-1 with TRBJ2-1; 11 bases are shared with TRBD2. CDR1 SGHRS and CDR2 YFSETQ come from the germline V gene. V lost 4 bases, J lost 7 bases, and 10 bases stayed unmatched. The CDR3 loop spans 16 amino acids. Here the CDR3 DNA reads TGCGCCAGCAGCGTCCCACTAGCGGGGGCGCAGAATGAGCAGTTCTTC. Its translation is CASSVPLAGAQNEQFF. Full variable domain (outside the CDR3, taken from reference TRBV5-1 and TRBJ2-1): KAGVTQTPRYLIKTRGQQVTLSCSPISGHRSVSWYQQTPGQGLQFLFEYFSETQRNKGNFPGRFSGRQFSNSRSEMNVSTLELGDSALYLCASSVPLAGAQNEQFFGPGTRLTVL.

This clone was observed a handful of times. This chain links TRBV4-2 with TRBJ2-7; D ambiguous. V lost 1 base, J lost 4 bases, and 11 bases lay in between. Germline CDR1 is LGHNA and CDR2 is YNFKEQ. This CDR3 is built from 14 residues. CDR3 sequence (DNA): TGTGCCAGCAGCCAAGGAATATCAGGATACGAGCAGTACTTC. This gives the protein CASSQGISGYEQYF.

The rearrangement uses TRBV7-6 and TRBJ1-3, with D uncertain. Per the germline V gene, CDR1 is SGHVS and CDR2 is FNYEAQ. V gave up 1 base and J gave up 2 bases, with 6 bases separating them. The CDR3 sequence is 14 residues long. The DNA for the CDR3 is TGTGCCAGCAGCTTAGACTTTGCTGGAAACACCATATATTTT. Translating it yields CASSLDFAGNTIYF. Drawing the rest from reference TRBV7-6 and TRBJ1-3, the complete variable domain is GAGVSQSPRYKVTKRGQDVALRCDPISGHVSLYWYRQALGQGPEFLTYFNYEAQQDKSGLPNDRFSAERPEGSISTLTIQRTEQRDSAMYRCASSLDFAGNTIYFGEGSWLTVV.

This clone was detected only a few times. The genes are TRBV4-2 and TRBJ2-5; no definite D call. V gave up 1 base and J gave up 1 base, with 4 bases separating them. Germline V gene sequence: CDR1 LGHNA, CDR2 YNFKEQ. This CDR3 comprises 13 residues. The CDR3 loop reads CASSQGFQETQYF. CDR3 sequence (DNA): TGTGCCAGCAGCCAAGGGTTCCAAGAGACCCAGTACTTC.

This clone occurred a few times. V is TRBV29-1 and J is TRBJ1-3; D gene unclear. Trimming shortened V by 1 base and J by 0 bases, and 13 bases separated the two germline ends. Looked up from germline, CDR1 is SQVTM and CDR2 is ANQGSEA. CDR3 length equals 16 residues. CDR3 protein: CSVEAPFRNSGNTIYF. Written as DNA, the CDR3 is TGCAGCGTTGAAGCCCCATTCCGAAACTCTGGAAACACCATATATTTT.

This clone was seen a handful of times. The chain has TRBV14 and TRBJ2-5; possible D gene TRBD1, 6 bases. Trimming stripped 0 bases from V and 5 bases from J, with 13 bases between. CDR3 length: 15 amino acids. CDR1 is SGHDN, CDR2 FVKESK, per germline. The CDR3 region is CASSQDWGRAETQYF. The CDR3 DNA reads as TGTGCCAGCAGCCAAGATTGGGGGCGGGCTGAGACCCAGTACTTC.

In the case of this clone: Other DNA sequences in this specimen translate into the identical CDR3. Here the CDR3 reads CASSPGQIYEQYF. The CDR3, as DNA: TGTGCCAGCTCACCAGGTCAGATCTACGAGCAGTACTTC. This chain links TRBV18 with TRBJ2-7; no firm D call. CDR1 KGHSH and CDR2 LQKENI come from the germline V gene. The CDR3 has 13 amino acids. V lost 2 bases and J 3 bases, leaving 8 bases between the germline ends.

About this clone: Distinct nucleotide sequences in the sample also encode this CDR3. The V and J genes are TRBV7-2 and TRBJ1-1, with TRBD1 as a possible D gene (6 bases). This CDR3 has 13 amino acids. V was shortened by 5 bases and J by 0 bases, with 7 bases between the two germline ends. Per the germline V gene, CDR1 is SGHTA and CDR2 is FQGNSA. The CDR3 loop reads CASSRTVNTEAFF. The CDR3 DNA is TGTGCCAGCAGCCGGACAGTGAACACTGAAGCTTTCTTT.

This clone was recorded a few times. The chain employs TRBV7-9 and TRBJ1-5; weak D call: TRBD1 (6 bases). V shed 5 bases and J shed 6 bases, with 11 bases lying between them. This CDR3 comprises 13 residues. Germline values: CDR1 SEHNR, CDR2 FQNEAQ (reference sequence). Here the CDR3 DNA reads TGTGCCAGCAGCGCAACAGGGCCTCAGCCCCAGCATTTT. The encoded protein is CASSATGPQPQHF.

This chain uses TRBV7-8 with TRBJ2-2, with D perhaps matching TRBD1 (6 bases). CDR3 size: 15 residues. From germline, CDR1 is SGHVS and CDR2 FQNEAQ. The V end lost 3 bases, the J end lost 3 bases, and 11 bases lay between the germline ends. This CDR3 reads CASSFLGAYTGELFF. The CDR3 DNA is TGTGCCAGCAGCTTCTTGGGGGCTTACACCGGGGAGCTGTTTTTT.

This clone occurred a few times. This chain connects TRBV7-9 to TRBJ2-5; 11 bases map to TRBD2. Germline loops: CDR1 SEHNR, CDR2 FQNEAQ (reference sequence). The CDR3 length is 17 residues. J gave up 2 bases and V 4 bases, and 9 bases lay outside the gene matches. The DNA for the CDR3 is TGTGCCAGCAGCTCCTACTCCGGGACTAGCGGACAAGAGACCCAGTACTTC. Amino acid sequence: CASSSYSGTSGQETQYF.

This clone has just a few counts. Here the CDR3 reads CSAYSEHEQYF. In DNA, the CDR3 is TGCAGCGCCTATAGTGAGCACGAGCAGTACTTC. This chain connects TRBV20-1 to TRBJ2-7; D is uncertain. Germline V gene sequence: CDR1 DFQATT, CDR2 SNEGSKA (reference sequence). This CDR3 is 11 amino acids long.

This clone was detected a few times. The chain uses TRBV10-3 and TRBJ2-1, with D possibly being TRBD1 (6 bases). The CDR3 length is 13 residues. Per germline, CDR1 ENHRY and CDR2 SYGVKD. The germline V and J ends were trimmed by 5 bases and 9 bases, with 14 bases remaining between them. This CDR3 reads CAISPRGEGEQFF. The DNA of the CDR3 is TGTGCCATCAGTCCCAGGGGAGAGGGTGAGCAGTTCTTC.

The chain has TRBV29-1 and TRBJ1-2; perhaps TRBD1 as D (5 bases). V lost 7 bases and J 0 bases, leaving 9 bases between the germline ends. Germline V gives CDR1 SQVTM, CDR2 ANQGSEA. This CDR3 spans 12 amino acids. This CDR3 is CSASGANYGYTF. The CDR3 nucleotides are TGCAGCGCTTCGGGGGCTAACTATGGCTACACCTTC.

V gene TRBV10-2 combines with J gene TRBJ2-7; a weak D match, TRBD2 (5 bases). V was trimmed by 6 bases and J by 7 bases, leaving 16 bases between them. The CDR3 extends over 13 amino acids. Germline V lookup: CDR1 WSHSY, CDR2 SAAADI. CDR3: CASSTLIPGEQYF. CDR3 in DNA: TGCGCCAGCAGCACACTAATTCCGGGAGAGCAGTACTTC.

This clone was counted between two and nine times. The gene calls are TRBV5-1 and TRBJ2-1; 8 nucleotides line up with TRBD2. V gave up 4 bases and J gave up 7 bases; unmatched junction bases: 10. From germline, CDR1 is SGHRS and CDR2 YFSETQ. The CDR3 runs to 15 residues. CDR3 nucleotide sequence: TGCGCCAGCAGCCTTGGTAATAGCGGGGTGAATGAGCAGTTCTTC. Amino acids: CASSLGNSGVNEQFF.

V usage is TRBV6-6 and J usage is TRBJ2-7; 8 bases map to TRBD1. CDR3 length equals 14 residues. The ends lost 2 bases at V and 7 bases at J; junction bases unmatched: 7. Germline V lookup: CDR1 MNHNY, CDR2 SVGAGI (reference sequence). DNA for the CDR3: TGTGCCAGCAGTTACAACGACAGGGGTGAAGAGCAGTACTTC. It codes for CASSYNDRGEEQYF.

This chain connects TRBV7-2 to TRBJ2-5; possible D gene TRBD2, 6 bases. Germline assignment: CDR1 SGHTA and CDR2 FQGNSA. The length of the CDR3 is 15 residues. Deletions cut 1 base from V and 1 base from J, with 10 bases between. The CDR3 coding sequence is TGTGCCAGCAGCTTAGGCGGTAGCGGCCAAGAGACCCAGTACTTC. Amino acid sequence: CASSLGGSGQETQYF.

This clone was seen more than once but under ten times. The chain is built from TRBV5-6 and TRBJ2-7; D gene uncertain. The CDR3 loop spans 12 amino acids. Looked up from germline, CDR1 is SGHDT and CDR2 is YYEEEE. V lost 4 bases to trimming and J lost 7 bases, with 12 bases between them. In nucleotides, the CDR3 is TGTGCCAGCAGCCCCTTTCGCGGTGAGCAGTACTTC. Amino acids: CASSPFRGEQYF.